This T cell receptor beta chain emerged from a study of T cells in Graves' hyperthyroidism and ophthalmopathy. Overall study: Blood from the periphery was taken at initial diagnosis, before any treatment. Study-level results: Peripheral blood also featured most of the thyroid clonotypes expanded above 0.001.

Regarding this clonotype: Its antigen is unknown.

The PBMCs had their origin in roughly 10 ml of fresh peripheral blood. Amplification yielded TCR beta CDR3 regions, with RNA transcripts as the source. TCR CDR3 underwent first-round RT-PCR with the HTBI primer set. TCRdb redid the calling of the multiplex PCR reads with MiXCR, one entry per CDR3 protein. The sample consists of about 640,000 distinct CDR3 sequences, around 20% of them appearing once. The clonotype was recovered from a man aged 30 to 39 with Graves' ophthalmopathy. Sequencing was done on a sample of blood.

The CDR3 is CASAPTRASPQETQYF. The CDR3 DNA follows: TGTGCCAGCGCACCCACGAGGGCGTCTCCCCAAGAGACCCAGTACTTC. The V gene is TRBV12-3 or TRBV12-4, the J gene TRBJ2-5, with D possibly being TRBD2 (5 bases). The CDR3 extends over 16 amino acids. Trimming cost V 8 bases and J 1 base, with 20 bases left between them.